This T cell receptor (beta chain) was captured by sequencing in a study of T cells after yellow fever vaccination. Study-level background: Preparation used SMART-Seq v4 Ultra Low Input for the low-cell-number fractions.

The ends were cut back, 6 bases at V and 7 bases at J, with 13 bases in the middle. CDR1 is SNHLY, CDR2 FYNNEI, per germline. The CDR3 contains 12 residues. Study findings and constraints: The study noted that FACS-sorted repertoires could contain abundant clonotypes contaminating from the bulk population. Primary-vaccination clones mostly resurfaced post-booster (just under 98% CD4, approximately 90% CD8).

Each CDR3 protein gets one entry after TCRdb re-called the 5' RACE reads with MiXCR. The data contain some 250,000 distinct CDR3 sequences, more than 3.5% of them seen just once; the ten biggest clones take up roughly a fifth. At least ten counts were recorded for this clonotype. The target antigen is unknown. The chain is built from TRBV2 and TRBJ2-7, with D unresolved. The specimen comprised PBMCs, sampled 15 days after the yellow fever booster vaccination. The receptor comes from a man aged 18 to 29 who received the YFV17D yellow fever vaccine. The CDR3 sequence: CASRVSTPEQYF. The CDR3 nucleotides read TGTGCCAGCAGGGTTTCGACACCGGAGCAGTACTTC.